A selection of T cell receptor beta chains follows, all from one sample in a study of blood T cell repertoires in COVID-19. Produced via immunoSEQ multiplex PCR; TCRdb's table is partial and in-frame only. Of under 300,000 clones listed, around four fifths are singletons. Input material: peripheral blood. The receptor source for this set is a woman in her sixties with active or convalescent COVID-19. The CDR3 runs from the conserved cysteine through the conserved F or W. D genes are given only for firm matches. Clone size is given for some rows only: seen once, a few or many times, or a class if the clone is expanded.

CDR3	DNA	D	J	size	V
CASSPGGYEQYF	TGTGCCAGTAGCCCGGGTGGGTACGAGCAGTACTTC	NA	TRBJ2-7	NA	TRBV19
CASSRLSTEAFF	TGTGCCAGCAGCAGACTGAGCACTGAAGCTTTCTTT	NA	TRBJ1-1	NA	TRBV21-1
CASSFPGTGRGTDTQYF	TGCGCCAGCAGCTTCCCCGGGACAGGGAGGGGCACAGATACGCAGTATTTT	TRBD1	TRBJ2-3	NA	TRBV5-1
CASSLGWRATGELFF	TGCGCCAGCAGCTTGGGTTGGAGGGCCACCGGGGAGCTGTTTTTT	NA	TRBJ2-2	NA	TRBV5-1
CASQKRDREGDGYTF	TGTGCCAGCCAGAAAAGGGACAGGGAGGGCGATGGCTACACCTTC	TRBD1	TRBJ1-2	NA	TRBV6-5
CASSPGVAPDSTDTQYF	TGTGCCAGCAGCCCGGGGGTAGCGCCCGACAGCACAGATACGCAGTATTTT	NA	TRBJ2-3	NA	TRBV5-6
CASSLGTVGETQYF	TGCGCCAGCAGCTTGGGGACAGTCGGAGAGACCCAGTACTTC	NA	TRBJ2-5	NA	TRBV5-1
CASSAETGELFF	TGTGCCAGCAGTGCCGAGACCGGGGAGCTGTTTTTT	NA	TRBJ2-2	few	TRBV2
CASSEVGKADTQYF	TGTGCCAGCAGTGAAGTCGGGAAGGCAGATACGCAGTATTTT	NA	TRBJ2-3	few	TRBV6-1
CATSRVKGTGSNYGYTF	TGTGCCACCAGCAGAGTAAAGGGGACAGGGTCGAACTATGGCTACACCTTC	TRBD1	TRBJ1-2	NA	TRBV15
CAWHKGHSGNTIYF	TGTGCCTGGCACAAGGGGCACTCTGGAAACACCATATATTTT	NA	TRBJ1-3	NA	TRBV30
CASSLLSGTYNEQFF	TGCGCCAGCAGCTTGTTAAGTGGCACCTACAATGAGCAGTTCTTC	NA	TRBJ2-1	NA	TRBV5-1
CASSFPRGIYTEAFF	TGTGCCAGCAGCTTCCCCCGGGGGATATATACTGAAGCTTTCTTT	NA	TRBJ1-1	NA	TRBV5-4
CASSPPKGREGQTQYF	TGCGCCAGCAGCCCACCGAAGGGGCGGGAGGGCCAGACCCAGTACTTC	TRBD2	TRBJ2-5	NA	TRBV10-2
CASSLADRTGRGGYTF	TGTGCCAGCAGCTTAGCGGACAGGACAGGGAGGGGTGGCTACACCTTC	TRBD1	TRBJ1-2	NA	TRBV7-2
CASSDGTGNEKLFF	TGTGCCAGCAGTGACGGGACAGGGAATGAAAAACTGTTTTTT	TRBD1	TRBJ1-4	NA	TRBV27
CASSLLADTQYF	TGTGCCAGCAGCCTACTTGCAGATACGCAGTATTTT	NA	TRBJ2-3	NA	TRBV7-9
CASSPGQGGLRSPLHF	TGTGCCAGCAGCCCTGGACAGGGGGGACTCAGATCACCCCTCCACTTT	TRBD1	TRBJ1-6	NA	TRBV3-1/TRBV3-2
CASRRTGMNTEAFF	TGTGCCAGCAGACGGACGGGGATGAACACTGAAGCTTTCTTT	NA	TRBJ1-1	NA	TRBV6-4
CASKPGTGEAGELFF	TGTGCCAGTAAGCCCGGGACAGGTGAAGCCGGGGAGCTGTTTTTT	TRBD1	TRBJ2-2	NA	TRBV7-9
CAWTGQGARGYTF	TGTGCCTGGACGGGACAGGGGGCGAGAGGCTACACCTTC	TRBD1	TRBJ1-2	NA	TRBV30
CASSLEGATGYQPQHF	TGTGCCAGCAGCTTAGAGGGGGCTACAGGGTACCAGCCCCAGCATTTT	TRBD1	TRBJ1-5	NA	TRBV7-8
CATSDRTSGGYYNEQFF	TGTGCCACCAGTGACCGGACTAGCGGGGGGTATTACAATGAGCAGTTCTTC	TRBD2	TRBJ2-1	many	TRBV24-1
CASSFFPGTGIHEQFF	TGTGCCAGCAGCTTTTTCCCCGGGACAGGGATCCATGAGCAGTTCTTC	TRBD1	TRBJ2-1	NA	TRBV11-3
CATSRGRAGAADTQYF	TGTGCCACCAGCAGAGGAAGGGCGGGGGCGGCAGATACGCAGTATTTT	NA	TRBJ2-3	NA	TRBV15
CASSSGQGLAGELFF	TGTGCCAGCAGCTCGGGACAGGGTCTGGCCGGGGAGCTGTTTTTT	TRBD1	TRBJ2-2	NA	TRBV7-9
CASSTGTGYTLNTGELFF	TGTGCCAGTAGTACAGGGACAGGGTATACCCTGAACACCGGGGAGCTGTTTTTT	TRBD1	TRBJ2-2	NA	TRBV19
CASSLGAGANVLTF	TGTGCCAGCAGCTTGGGAGCTGGGGCCAACGTCCTGACTTTC	NA	TRBJ2-6	NA	TRBV5-4
CASSPYTGTGFNQPQHF	TGTGCCAGCAGCCCATATACCGGGACAGGGTTCAATCAGCCCCAGCATTTT	TRBD1	TRBJ1-5	NA	TRBV7-8
CATSRDFSGNTIYF	TGTGCCACCAGCAGAGACTTCTCGGGAAACACCATATATTTT	NA	TRBJ1-3	few	TRBV15
CASTRDSRSYEQYF	TGTGCCAGCACCCGGGACAGTCGATCCTACGAGCAGTACTTC	TRBD1	TRBJ2-7	NA	TRBV6-5
CASSQQGGGDEKLFF	TGCGCCAGCAGCCAACAGGGCGGTGGGGATGAAAAACTGTTTTTT	NA	TRBJ1-4	NA	TRBV4-1
CASRAGGPETQYF	TGCGCCAGCAGAGCGGGGGGGCCGGAGACCCAGTACTTC	TRBD2	TRBJ2-5	NA	TRBV5-1
CAIMNLGGIGGGELFF	TGTGCCATCATGAATTTAGGCGGGATAGGAGGCGGGGAGCTGTTTTTT	NA	TRBJ2-2	NA	TRBV10-3
CASSLGSTEAFF	TGTGCCAGCAGCCTGGGGAGCACTGAAGCTTTCTTT	NA	TRBJ1-1	NA	TRBV7-9
CASSLEVWVRGNTEAFF	TGTGCCAGCAGCTTAGAGGTGTGGGTCCGGGGGAACACTGAAGCTTTCTTT	NA	TRBJ1-1	NA	TRBV7-8
CASSEGAGQGVYEQYF	TGTGCCAGCAGTGAAGGGGCGGGACAGGGTGTGTACGAGCAGTACTTC	TRBD1	TRBJ2-7	NA	TRBV6-1
CATSRGRGDYGYTF	TGTGCCACCAGCAGAGGCAGGGGAGACTATGGCTACACCTTC	NA	TRBJ1-2	NA	TRBV15
CASSQLATGTGNTIYF	TGTGCCAGCAGCCAACTTGCGACAGGGACTGGAAACACCATATATTTT	TRBD1	TRBJ1-3	NA	TRBV3-1/TRBV3-2
CASSRDRGSTNEKLFF	TGTGCCAGTAGTAGGGACAGGGGATCGACTAATGAAAAACTGTTTTTT	TRBD1	TRBJ1-4	NA	TRBV19
CASSEKLAGGNEQFF	TGTGCCAGCAGTGAAAAATTAGCGGGAGGAAATGAGCAGTTCTTC	TRBD2	TRBJ2-1	NA	TRBV2
CAISEGGGAGTDTQYF	TGTGCCATCAGTGAAGGAGGGGGGGCAGGCACAGATACGCAGTATTTT	NA	TRBJ2-3	NA	TRBV10-3
CASSVDFPSTDTQYF	TGTGCCAGCAGTGTTGACTTCCCAAGCACAGATACGCAGTATTTT	NA	TRBJ2-3	NA	TRBV9
CASSLSGDYGYTF	TGTGCCAGCAGTCTCTCGGGGGACTATGGCTACACCTTC	NA	TRBJ1-2	NA	TRBV6-5
CASSTGYTIYF	TGTGCCAGCAGCACGGGATACACCATATATTTT	NA	TRBJ1-3	NA	TRBV6-2/TRBV6-3
CASSQNQQGAETQYF	TGTGCCAGCAGCCAAAACCAACAGGGGGCCGAGACCCAGTACTTC	TRBD1	TRBJ2-5	NA	TRBV7-6
CASTPSGGGRLAYGYTF	TGTGCCAGTACTCCTTCAGGCGGGGGGCGGCTGGCCTATGGCTACACCTTC	NA	TRBJ1-2	NA	TRBV19
CASSQVGGSGHNEQFF	TGTGCCAGCAGCCAGGTGGGAGGGTCGGGTCACAATGAGCAGTTCTTC	TRBD2	TRBJ2-1	NA	TRBV4-2
CASSQGLAGGPVLFF	TGTGCCAGCAGCCAAGGACTAGCGGGGGGGCCGGTTCTGTTTTTT	TRBD2	TRBJ2-2	NA	TRBV13
CASSEGLAEGVEQFF	TGTGCCAGCAGTGAAGGACTAGCGGAGGGGGTTGAGCAGTTCTTC	TRBD2	TRBJ2-1	NA	TRBV2
CASSLKTGSNTEAFF	TGTGCCAGCAGCTTAAAGACAGGCTCCAACACTGAAGCTTTCTTT	NA	TRBJ1-1	NA	TRBV7-6
CAAQDFSGNTIYF	TGTGCCGCGCAGGATTTCTCTGGAAACACCATATATTTT	NA	TRBJ1-3	NA	TRBV19
CASSYETGDGYTF	TGTGCCAGCAGTTACGAGACAGGGGATGGCTACACCTTC	TRBD1	TRBJ1-2	NA	TRBV6-5
CASSSQYQAEAFF	TGTGCCAGCAGCTCGCAGTATCAGGCTGAAGCTTTCTTT	NA	TRBJ1-1	NA	TRBV7-2
CASSSGRRNEQFF	TGCGCCAGCAGTAGCGGGAGACGTAATGAGCAGTTCTTC	TRBD2	TRBJ2-1	NA	TRBV10-1
CATLPRTSGGPNEQFF	TGTGCCACCCTACCCAGGACTAGCGGGGGGCCTAATGAGCAGTTCTTC	TRBD2	TRBJ2-1	NA	TRBV10-3